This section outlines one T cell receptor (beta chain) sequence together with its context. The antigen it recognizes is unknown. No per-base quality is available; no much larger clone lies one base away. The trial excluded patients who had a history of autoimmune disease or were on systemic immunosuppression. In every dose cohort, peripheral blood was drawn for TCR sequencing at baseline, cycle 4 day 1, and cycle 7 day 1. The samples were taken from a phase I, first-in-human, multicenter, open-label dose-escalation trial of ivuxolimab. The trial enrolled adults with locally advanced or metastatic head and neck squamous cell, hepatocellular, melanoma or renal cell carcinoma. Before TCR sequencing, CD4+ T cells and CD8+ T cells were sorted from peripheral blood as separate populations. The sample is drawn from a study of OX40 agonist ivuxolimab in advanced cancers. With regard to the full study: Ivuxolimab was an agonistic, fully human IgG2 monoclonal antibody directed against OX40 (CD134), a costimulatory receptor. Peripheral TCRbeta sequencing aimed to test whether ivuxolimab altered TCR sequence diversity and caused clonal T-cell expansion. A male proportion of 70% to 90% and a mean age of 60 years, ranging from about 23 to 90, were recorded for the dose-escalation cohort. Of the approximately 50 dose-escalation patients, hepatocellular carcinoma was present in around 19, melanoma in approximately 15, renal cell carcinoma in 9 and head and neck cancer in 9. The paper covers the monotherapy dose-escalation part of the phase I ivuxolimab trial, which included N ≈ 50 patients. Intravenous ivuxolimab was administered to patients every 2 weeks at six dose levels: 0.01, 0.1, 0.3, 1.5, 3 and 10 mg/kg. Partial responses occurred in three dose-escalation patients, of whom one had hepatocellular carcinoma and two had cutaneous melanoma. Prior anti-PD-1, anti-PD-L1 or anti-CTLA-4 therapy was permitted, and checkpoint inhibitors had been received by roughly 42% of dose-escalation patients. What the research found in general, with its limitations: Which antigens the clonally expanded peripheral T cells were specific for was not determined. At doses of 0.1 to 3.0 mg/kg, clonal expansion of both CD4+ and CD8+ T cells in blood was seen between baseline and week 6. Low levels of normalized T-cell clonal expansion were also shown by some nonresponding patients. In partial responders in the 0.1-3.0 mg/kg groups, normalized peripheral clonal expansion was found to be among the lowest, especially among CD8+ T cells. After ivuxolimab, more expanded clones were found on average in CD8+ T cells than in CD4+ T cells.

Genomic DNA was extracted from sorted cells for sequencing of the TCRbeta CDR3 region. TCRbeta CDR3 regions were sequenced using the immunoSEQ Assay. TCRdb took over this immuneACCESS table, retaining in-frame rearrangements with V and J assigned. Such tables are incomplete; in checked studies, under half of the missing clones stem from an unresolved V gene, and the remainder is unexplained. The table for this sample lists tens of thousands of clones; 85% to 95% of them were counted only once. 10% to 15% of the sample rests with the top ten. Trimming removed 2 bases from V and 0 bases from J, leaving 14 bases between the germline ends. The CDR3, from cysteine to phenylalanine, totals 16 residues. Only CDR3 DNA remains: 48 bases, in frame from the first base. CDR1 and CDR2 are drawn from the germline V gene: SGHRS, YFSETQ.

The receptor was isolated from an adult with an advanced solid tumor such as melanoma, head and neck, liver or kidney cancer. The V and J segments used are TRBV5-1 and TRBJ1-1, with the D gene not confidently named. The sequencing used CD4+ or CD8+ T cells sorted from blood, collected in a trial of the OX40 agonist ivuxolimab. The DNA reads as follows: TGCGCCAGCAGCTTTGGTGAGGAACTCATGAACACTGAAGCTTTCTTT. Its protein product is CASSFGEELMNTEAFF.